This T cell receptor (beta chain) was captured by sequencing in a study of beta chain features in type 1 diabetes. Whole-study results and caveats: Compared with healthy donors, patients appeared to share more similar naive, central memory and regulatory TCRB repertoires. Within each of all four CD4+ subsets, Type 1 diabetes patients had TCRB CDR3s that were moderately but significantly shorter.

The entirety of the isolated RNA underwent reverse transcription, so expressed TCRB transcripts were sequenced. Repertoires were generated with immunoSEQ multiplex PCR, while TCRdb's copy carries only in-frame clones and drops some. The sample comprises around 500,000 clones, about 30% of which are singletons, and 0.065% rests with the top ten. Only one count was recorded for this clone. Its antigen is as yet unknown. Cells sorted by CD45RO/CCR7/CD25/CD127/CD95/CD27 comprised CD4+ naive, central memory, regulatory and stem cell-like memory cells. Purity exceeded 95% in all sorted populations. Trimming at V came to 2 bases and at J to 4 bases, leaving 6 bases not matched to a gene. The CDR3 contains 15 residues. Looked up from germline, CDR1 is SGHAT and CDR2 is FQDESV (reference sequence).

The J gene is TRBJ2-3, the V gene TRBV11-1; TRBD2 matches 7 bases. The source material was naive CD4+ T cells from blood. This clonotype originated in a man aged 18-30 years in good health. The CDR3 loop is CASSLRTGGPDTQYF. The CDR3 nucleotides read TGTGCCAGCAGCTTAAGGACGGGGGGTCCAGATACGCAGTATTTT.